A single sample gave rise to the 14 T cell receptor beta chains below, sequenced in a study of Graves' ophthalmopathy and Graves' hyperthyroidism. RNA transcripts served as template for amplifying TCR beta CDR3 sequences. The authors performed first-round RT-PCR with HTBI primers and then a second-round multiplex PCR. MiXCR was run by TCRdb on the multiplex PCR reads, yielding one entry per CDR3 protein. The sample lists about 550,000 distinct CDR3 sequences, approximately 37% seen once, with less than 4.5% in the top ten. The sequenced sample consisted of peripheral blood or thyroid tissue (not recorded which). Receptors originate from an adult man with Graves' hyperthyroidism.

This clonotype was counted between two and nine times. The chain uses TRBV20-1 and TRBJ2-3, with a weak D call TRBD2 (6 bases). In germline, CDR1 is DFQATT, CDR2 SNEGSKA (reference sequence). This CDR3 is built from 15 residues. Between the trimmed V and J ends, which lost 4 bases and 0 bases, there was a span of 14 bases. The CDR3 sequence is CSATEGGTSTDTQYF. As DNA, the CDR3 is TGCAGTGCTACCGAGGGAGGAACTAGCACAGATACGCAGTATTTT.

The chain couples TRBV7-9 to TRBJ2-2; D is uncertain. Per germline, CDR1 SEHNR and CDR2 FQNEAQ (reference sequence). The V end was cut by 1 base, the J end by 7 bases, with 10 bases between. The CDR3 covers 14 residues. This chain's CDR3 is CASSLDYPGGELFF. The CDR3 nucleotides are TGTGCCAGCAGCTTAGACTACCCCGGCGGGGAGCTGTTTTTT.

This clonotype turned up a few times. The rearrangement joins TRBV28 to TRBJ2-7; tentatively, D is TRBD1 (6 bases). From germline, CDR1 is MDHEN and CDR2 SYDVKM. This CDR3 has 12 amino acids. CDR3 nucleotide sequence: TGTGCTACGACACAGGGTTCTTACGAGCAGTACTTC. It translates to CATTQGSYEQYF. The whole variable domain, remainder taken from reference TRBV28 and TRBJ2-7, is DVKVTQSSRYLVKRTGEKVFLECVQDMDHENMFWYRQDPGLGLRLIYFSYDVKMKEKGDIPEGYSVSREKKERFSLILESASTNQTSMYLCATTQGSYEQYFGPGTRLTVT.

V gene TRBV15 combines with J gene TRBJ2-7; 11 nucleotides match TRBD2. The CDR3 is made up of 15 amino acids. Per the germline V gene, CDR1 is LNHNV and CDR2 is YYDKDF (reference sequence). V lost 3 bases, J lost 5 bases, and 6 bases stayed unmatched. CDR3 nucleotide sequence: TGTGCCACCAGCAGCGGGACTAGCGGAGCCAACGAGCAGTACTTC. It is translated as CATSSGTSGANEQYF.

Of note for this clonotype: At one of its ends the junction is not consistent with the germline gene, which may arise from a read error. The CDR3 coding sequence is TGTGCCAGCAGTGGCCGGGGTAGACTAGCGGGGGGTTCCTCCTACGAGCAGTACTTC. Protein: CASSGRGRLAGGSSYEQYF. The chain links TRBV10-2 to TRBJ2-7, with 13 bases matching TRBD2. The CDR3 has 19 residues. Germline V lookup: CDR1 WSHSY, CDR2 SAAADI.

This clonotype was recorded at least ten times. This rearrangement joins TRBV6-2 or TRBV6-3 to TRBJ1-2; no definite D call. The germline V gene has CDR1 MNHEY and CDR2 SVGEGT. Deletions cut 6 bases from V and 2 bases from J, with 13 bases between. The CDR3 totals 14 residues. The CDR3 DNA is TGTGCCAGCAGCCTCGGCCCACAAAACTATGGCTACACCTTC. Translated: CASSLGPQNYGYTF.

V usage is TRBV6-5 and J usage is TRBJ1-1; perhaps TRBD1 as D (6 bases). The length of the CDR3 is 16 residues. The V gene's germline CDR1 is MNHEY and CDR2 SVGAGI. The V and J ends lost 0 bases and 6 bases respectively, with 17 bases between them. The CDR3 sequence: CASSYSRVRGFSEAFF. The CDR3 DNA reads TGTGCCAGCAGTTACTCGAGGGTCAGGGGATTTTCTGAAGCTTTCTTT.

This clonotype came up a few times. The chain links TRBV7-6 to TRBJ2-3; 7 bases align to TRBD1. The germline V gene encodes CDR1 SGHVS and CDR2 FNYEAQ. The J segment lost 2 bases and the V segment lost 4 bases, leaving 3 bases of the junction unmatched. The CDR3 is 14 residues long. The CDR3 coding sequence is TGTGCCAGCAGCTCGGGACAGATCACAGATACGCAGTATTTT. This translates into CASSSGQITDTQYF.

CDR3 sequence: CASSFLQGNSGANVLTF. As DNA, the CDR3 is TGTGCCAGCAGTTTCCTGCAGGGAAACTCTGGGGCCAACGTCCTGACTTTC. V gene TRBV28 combines with J gene TRBJ2-6; possible D gene TRBD1, 5 bases. The CDR3 runs to 17 residues. The germline CDR1 and CDR2 sequences are MDHEN and SYDVKM. With 3 bases removed from V and 0 bases from J, the gap between germline ends came to 12 bases. Using reference TRBV28 and TRBJ2-6 for the parts outside the CDR3, the full variable domain is DVKVTQSSRYLVKRTGEKVFLECVQDMDHENMFWYRQDPGLGLRLIYFSYDVKMKEKGDIPEGYSVSREKKERFSLILESASTNQTSMYLCASSFLQGNSGANVLTFGAGSRLTVL.

This clonotype was observed many times. V usage is TRBV29-1 and J usage is TRBJ1-1; tentatively, D is TRBD1 (6 bases). The ends were cut back, 4 bases at V and 8 bases at J, with 11 bases in the middle. The CDR3 has 11 amino acids. Germline V gene sequence: CDR1 SQVTM, CDR2 ANQGSEA. CDR3 protein: CSVVRTAEAFF. The CDR3 DNA sequence: TGCAGCGTTGTAAGGACAGCCGAAGCTTTCTTT.

About this clonotype: An end of the junction differs from the germline gene, which may be a read error. The chain combines TRBV7-9 with TRBJ2-2, with 7 bases matching TRBD2. CDR3 size: 16 residues. From germline, CDR1 is SEHNR and CDR2 FQNEAQ (reference sequence). This CDR3 reads CASSLQRDSNTGELLF. CDR3 coding DNA: TGTGCCAGCAGCCTTCAGCGGGACTCGAACACCGGGGAGCTGCTTTTT.

This clonotype was found many times. The rearrangement uses TRBV11-2 and TRBJ2-7; 10 positions agree with TRBD1. The CDR3 is 16 amino acids. V lost 5 bases, J lost 4 bases, and 11 bases stayed unmatched. The V gene's germline CDR1 is SGHAT and CDR2 FQNNGV. CDR3 sequence: CASSVGQGLMRYEQYF. Written as DNA, the CDR3 is TGTGCCAGCAGCGTGGGACAGGGGCTCATGAGATACGAGCAGTACTTC. Full variable domain (outside the CDR3, taken from reference TRBV11-2 and TRBJ2-7): EAGVAQSPRYKIIEKRQSVAFWCNPISGHATLYWYQQILGQGPKLLIQFQNNGVVDDSQLPKDRFSAERLKGVDSTLKIQPAKLEDSAVYLCASSVGQGLMRYEQYFGPGTRLTVT.

This chain connects TRBV20-1 to TRBJ2-3; 8 bases match TRBD2. This CDR3 is 12 amino acids long. CDR1 and CDR2 from the germline V gene are DFQATT and SNEGSKA (reference sequence). The V segment lost 5 bases and the J segment 4 bases; nucleotides outside the gene matches: 2. The CDR3, as DNA: TGCAGTGCTCCGGGGGGGCCAGATACGCAGTATTTT. Encoded protein: CSAPGGPDTQYF.

This clonotype was found a few times. Written as DNA, the CDR3 is TGTGCCAGCAGCCAAGATAGGGCGGGAGCGAGATTGGACGAGCAGTACTTC. It translates to CASSQDRAGARLDEQYF. V and J are TRBV4-2 and TRBJ2-7; TRBD2 aligns across 7 bases. This CDR3 comprises 17 residues. V was pared by 0 bases and J by 5 bases, with 13 bases of the junction left unmatched. The germline gives CDR1 LGHNA, CDR2 YNFKEQ.